What follows describes a single TCR beta chain. The data belong to a study of control samples from healthy donors and cancer patients. Using immunoSEQ multiplex PCR, the repertoire was profiled, and TCRdb retains in-frame clones only, with some absent. In the table there are some 110,000 clones, more than 85% of which are singletons. The germline gives CDR1 MGHDK, CDR2 SYGVNS. The CDR3 runs to 15 residues. The trim removed 5 bases at V and 2 bases at J, leaving 5 bases unmatched. Sequencing was performed on blood. The sequence was obtained from a man aged 30-40 years in good health. V is TRBV25-1 and J is TRBJ1-2, with 10 bases identical to TRBD1. For the CDR3, the DNA is TGTGCCAGCAGTTCAGGACAGGGGGGGAACTATGGCTACACCTTC. Protein product: CASSSGQGGNYGYTF.